What follows is one T cell receptor beta chain and its context. Its antigen remains undetermined. No base-level quality is on record; no much larger clone is a single base apart. This entry is derived from a study of a mutant IDH1 vaccine in newly diagnosed glioma (dated by TCRdb to 2020 to 2023). Turning to the overall study: Patients were given eight vaccinations, in weeks 1, 3, 5, 7, 11, 15, 19 and 23, which matched visits V03 through V10. Vaccination started 4-6 weeks after radiotherapy alone, or was given together with temozolomide cycles in the groups whose treatment included chemotherapy. Of the 32 patients who were treated, about 62% were male and around 40% were female, and the mean age was about 37 years. Prior to enrollment, standard therapy consisting of radiotherapy alone, temozolomide alone, or radiochemotherapy with temozolomide had been administered to patients, with the combination being received by most patients. Peripheral blood was collected at six visits: V03 (baseline), V05, V07, V10, V12 and V13. For exploratory analyses, fewer than 30 treated patients had longitudinal TCRB deep sequencing done wherever samples were available. The full study reports these points: Across multiple MHC alleles, vaccine-induced immune responses were seen in 90% to 95% of patients. Pseudoprogression appeared unrelated to alterations in the top peripheral T cell clonotypes detected by TCRB sequencing. The authors noted that analyses of patient blood samples could not be reproduced because of sample limitations. Selection of PBMC samples for TCRB deep sequencing was based on availability.

Reading the label with the study, this specimen's time point is: week 5, during vaccination. Every vaccine dose consisted of 300 ug of a 20-mer mutant IDH1 peptide in Montanide, administered subcutaneously together with topical imiquimod. Newly diagnosed WHO grade 3 or 4 IDH1-mutant astrocytomas showing loss of nuclear ATRX were present in the donors. The samples were drawn from NOA16, a multicentre, single-arm, open-label phase I trial in Germany that tested a mutant IDH1 peptide vaccine in humans for the first time. Genomic DNA for TCRB sequencing was extracted from EDTA blood using the DNeasy Blood and Tissue Kit. V was cut back by 5 bases and J by 15 bases, leaving a gap of 8 bases between them. Counted from cysteine to phenylalanine, this CDR3 has 9 amino acids. Only CDR3 DNA is held: 27 bases, read in frame from base 1. The germline V gene encodes CDR1 MNHNS and CDR2 SASEGT. The library was made by the immunoSEQ multiplex PCR assay. Rearranged TCR beta chain sequences were amplified using the hsTCRB Kit according to the manufacturer's protocol. Sequencing of TCRB libraries was carried out on an Illumina MiSeq. In the authors' own workflow: Demultiplexing, trimming and gene mapping were performed with the kit vendor's proprietary platform. TCRdb retrieved this table from immuneACCESS and kept in-frame rearrangements only. Not all clones are present; in checked studies, unresolved V genes account for under half, and no reason is known for the remainder. That table supplies the V and J calls and clone size; D and trimming were determined from the DNA. The sample has roughly 60,000 clones on record, roughly four fifths of them singletons. The ten largest clones represent 7.4% of the sample.

This specimen consisted of PBMCs, obtained from a glioma patient whose treatment included an IDH1 peptide vaccine. The sequence derives from a woman in her fifties or sixties with glioma. The chain uses TRBV6-1 and TRBJ1-5; confidence is insufficient to name the D gene. The CDR3 in this case is CASSYPTHF. The nucleotides read TGTGCCAGCAGTTACCCCACGCATTTT.